Below, one T cell receptor (beta chain) is given with its context. Its target is not known. This sample is drawn from a study of response to subunit inactivated influenza vaccine. Trimming left V 4 bases short and J 5 bases short, with 9 bases between. The CDR3 is made up of 12 amino acids. The germline V gene encodes CDR1 SGHRS and CDR2 YFSETQ. Findings of the study overall: T cells newly recruited by each seasonal influenza vaccination are few, the authors suggested.

TCRdb itself ran the RT-PCR reads through MiXCR, one entry per CDR3 protein. The sample consists of 450,000 to 600,000 distinct CDR3 sequences, 6% to 9% of them appearing once. This clonotype originated in a man aged 45 to 70 who received an inactivated influenza vaccine. J is TRBJ2-5 and V is TRBV5-1; D possibly uses TRBD1 or TRBD2 (5 bases each). Specimen: PBMCs from blood, collected less than 30 months after vaccination. CDR3 sequence (DNA): TGCGCCAGCAGCGGTGAGGGGGAGACCCAGTACTTC. Its translation: CASSGEGETQYF.